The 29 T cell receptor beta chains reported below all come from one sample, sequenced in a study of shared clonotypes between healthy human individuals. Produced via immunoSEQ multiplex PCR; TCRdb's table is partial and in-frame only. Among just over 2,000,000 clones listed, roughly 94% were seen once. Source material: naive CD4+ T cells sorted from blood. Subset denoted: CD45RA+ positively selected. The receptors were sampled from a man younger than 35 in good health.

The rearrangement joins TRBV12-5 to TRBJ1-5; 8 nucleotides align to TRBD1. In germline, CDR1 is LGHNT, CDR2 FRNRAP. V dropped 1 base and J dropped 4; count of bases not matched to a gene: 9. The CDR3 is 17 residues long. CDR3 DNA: TGTGCTAGTGGTTTGGCACTAGGACAGGGCAATAATCAGCCCCAGCATTTT. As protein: CASGLALGQGNNQPQHF.

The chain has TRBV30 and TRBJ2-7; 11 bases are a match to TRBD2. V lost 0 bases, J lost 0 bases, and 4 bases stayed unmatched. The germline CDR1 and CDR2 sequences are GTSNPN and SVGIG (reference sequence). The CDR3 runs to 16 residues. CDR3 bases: TGTGCCTGGAGTGTATGGGGACTAGCGGACTCCTACGAGCAGTACTTC. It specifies CAWSVWGLADSYEQYF.

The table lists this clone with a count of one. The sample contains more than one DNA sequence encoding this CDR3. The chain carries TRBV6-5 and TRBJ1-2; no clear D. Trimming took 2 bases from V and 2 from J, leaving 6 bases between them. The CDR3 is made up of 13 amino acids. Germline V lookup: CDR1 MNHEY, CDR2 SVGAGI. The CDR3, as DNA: TGTGCCAGCAGTTACGATGGAAACTATGGCTACACCTTC. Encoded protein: CASSYDGNYGYTF.

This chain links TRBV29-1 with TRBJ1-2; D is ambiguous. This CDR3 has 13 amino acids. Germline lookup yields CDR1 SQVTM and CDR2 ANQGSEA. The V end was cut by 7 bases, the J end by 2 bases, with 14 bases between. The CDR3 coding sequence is TGCAGCGCCTCGATGGGAACCAACTATGGCTACACCTTC. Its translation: CSASMGTNYGYTF.

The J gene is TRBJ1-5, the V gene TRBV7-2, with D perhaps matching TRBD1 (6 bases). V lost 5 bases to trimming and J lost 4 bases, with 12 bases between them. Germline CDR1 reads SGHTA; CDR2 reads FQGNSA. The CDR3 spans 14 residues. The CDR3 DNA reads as TGTGCCAGCAGCGAGGGGGGCCCTAATCAGCCCCAGCATTTT. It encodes CASSEGGPNQPQHF.

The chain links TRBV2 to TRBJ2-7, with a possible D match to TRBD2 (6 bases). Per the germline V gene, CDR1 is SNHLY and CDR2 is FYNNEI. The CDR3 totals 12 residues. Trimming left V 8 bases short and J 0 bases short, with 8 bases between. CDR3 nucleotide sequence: TGTGCCAGCGGAGGGTACTCCTACGAGCAGTACTTC. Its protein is CASGGYSYEQYF.

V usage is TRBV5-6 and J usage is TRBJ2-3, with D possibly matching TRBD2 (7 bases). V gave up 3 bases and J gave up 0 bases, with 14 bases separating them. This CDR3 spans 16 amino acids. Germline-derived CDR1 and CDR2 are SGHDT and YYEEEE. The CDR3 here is CASSWGPGLSTDTQYF. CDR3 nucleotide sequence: TGTGCCAGCAGCTGGGGGCCGGGACTAAGCACAGATACGCAGTATTTT.

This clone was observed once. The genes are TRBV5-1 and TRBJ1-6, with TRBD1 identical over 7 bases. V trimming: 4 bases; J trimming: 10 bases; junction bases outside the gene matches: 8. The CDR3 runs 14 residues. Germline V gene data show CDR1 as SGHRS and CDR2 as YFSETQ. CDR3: CASSAGDRSSPLHF. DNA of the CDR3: TGCGCCAGCAGCGCGGGGGACAGATCCTCACCCCTCCACTTT.

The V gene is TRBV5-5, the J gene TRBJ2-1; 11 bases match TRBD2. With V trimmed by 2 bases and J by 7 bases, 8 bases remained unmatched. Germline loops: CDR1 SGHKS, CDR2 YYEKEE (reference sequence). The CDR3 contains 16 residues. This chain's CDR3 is CASSLATSGGWNEQFF. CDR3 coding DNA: TGTGCCAGCAGCTTAGCCACTAGCGGGGGTTGGAATGAGCAGTTCTTC.

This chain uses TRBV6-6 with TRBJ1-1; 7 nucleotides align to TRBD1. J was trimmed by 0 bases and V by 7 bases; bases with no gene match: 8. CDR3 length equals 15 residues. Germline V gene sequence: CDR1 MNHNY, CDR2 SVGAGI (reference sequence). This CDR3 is CASTPGTAMNTEAFF. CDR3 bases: TGTGCCAGCACCCCCGGGACAGCAATGAACACTGAAGCTTTCTTT.

CDR3 in amino acids: CASSLAGVRETQYF. The DNA of the CDR3 is TGTGCCAGCAGTTTAGCGGGAGTGAGGGAGACCCAGTACTTC. The chain couples TRBV27 to TRBJ2-5; 7 bases fit TRBD2. The CDR3 spans 14 residues. Germline CDR1 reads MNHEY; CDR2 reads SMNVEV (reference sequence). The trim removed 2 bases at V and 5 bases at J, leaving 5 bases unmatched.

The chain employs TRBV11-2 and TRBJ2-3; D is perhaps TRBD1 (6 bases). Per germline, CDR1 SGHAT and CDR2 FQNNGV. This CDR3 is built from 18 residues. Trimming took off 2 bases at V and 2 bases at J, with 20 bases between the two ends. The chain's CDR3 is CASSLIGMGGTYTDTQYF. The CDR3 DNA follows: TGTGCCAGCAGCTTAATCGGAATGGGTGGGACATACACAGATACGCAGTATTTT.

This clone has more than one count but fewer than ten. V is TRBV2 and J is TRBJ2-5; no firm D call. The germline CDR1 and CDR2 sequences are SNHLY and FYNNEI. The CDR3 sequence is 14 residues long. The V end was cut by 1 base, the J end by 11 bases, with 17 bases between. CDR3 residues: CASSEESRSSQQYF. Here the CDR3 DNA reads TGTGCCAGCAGTGAAGAATCCCGGAGCAGCCAGCAGTACTTC.

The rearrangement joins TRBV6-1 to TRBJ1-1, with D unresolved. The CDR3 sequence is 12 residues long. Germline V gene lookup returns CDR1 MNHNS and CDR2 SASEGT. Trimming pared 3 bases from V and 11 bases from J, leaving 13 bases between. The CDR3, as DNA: TGTGCCAGCAGTGACCTCAAGTACTATGCTTTCTTT. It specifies CASSDLKYYAFF.

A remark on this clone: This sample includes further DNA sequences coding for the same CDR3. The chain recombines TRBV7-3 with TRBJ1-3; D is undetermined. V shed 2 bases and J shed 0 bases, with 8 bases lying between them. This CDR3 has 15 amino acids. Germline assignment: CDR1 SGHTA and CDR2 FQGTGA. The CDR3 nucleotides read TGTGCCAGCAGCTTACGTGGTGGCTCTGGAAACACCATATATTTT. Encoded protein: CASSLRGGSGNTIYF.

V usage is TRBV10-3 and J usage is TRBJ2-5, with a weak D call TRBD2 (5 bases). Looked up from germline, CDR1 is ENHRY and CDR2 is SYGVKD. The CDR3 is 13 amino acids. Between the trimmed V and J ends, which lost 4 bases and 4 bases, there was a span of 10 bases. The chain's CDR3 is CAISAGSRETQYF. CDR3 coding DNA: TGTGCCATCAGTGCGGGATCCCGAGAGACCCAGTACTTC.

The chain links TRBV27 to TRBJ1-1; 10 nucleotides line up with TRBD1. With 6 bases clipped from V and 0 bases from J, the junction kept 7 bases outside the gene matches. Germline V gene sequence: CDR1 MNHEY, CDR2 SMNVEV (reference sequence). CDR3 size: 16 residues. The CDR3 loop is CASSLRTGGVNTEAFF. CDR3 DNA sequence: TGTGCCAGCAGCCTCCGGACAGGGGGGGTGAACACTGAAGCTTTCTTT.

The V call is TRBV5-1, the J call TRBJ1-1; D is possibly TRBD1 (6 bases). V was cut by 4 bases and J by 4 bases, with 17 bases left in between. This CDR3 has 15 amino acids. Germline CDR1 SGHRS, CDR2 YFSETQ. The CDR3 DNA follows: TGCGCCAGCAGCCGGGACAACGGTAGGGGCACTGAAGCTTTCTTT. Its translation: CASSRDNGRGTEAFF.

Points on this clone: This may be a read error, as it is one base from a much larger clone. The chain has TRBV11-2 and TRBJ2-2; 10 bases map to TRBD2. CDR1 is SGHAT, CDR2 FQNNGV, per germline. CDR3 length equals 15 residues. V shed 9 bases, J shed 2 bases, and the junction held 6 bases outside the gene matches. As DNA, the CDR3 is TGTGCCAGAAGCGGACTAGCGGTCAACACCGGGGAGCTGTTTTTT. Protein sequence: CARSGLAVNTGELFF.

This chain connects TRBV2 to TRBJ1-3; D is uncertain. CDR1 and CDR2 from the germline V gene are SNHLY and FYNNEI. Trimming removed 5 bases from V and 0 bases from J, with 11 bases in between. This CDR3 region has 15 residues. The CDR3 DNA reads TGTGCCAGCAGTATCCGGGCTTTCTCTGGAAACACCATATATTTT. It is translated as CASSIRAFSGNTIYF.

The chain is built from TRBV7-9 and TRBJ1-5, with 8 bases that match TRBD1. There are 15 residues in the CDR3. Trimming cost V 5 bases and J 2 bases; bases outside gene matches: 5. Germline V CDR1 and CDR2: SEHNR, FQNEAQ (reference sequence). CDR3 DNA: TGTGCCAGCAGCCACGGACAGGGTGGCAATCAGCCCCAGCATTTT. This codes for CASSHGQGGNQPQHF.

CDR3 region: CASSLEGKAYNEQFF. As DNA, the CDR3 is TGTGCCAGCAGCTTAGAAGGCAAGGCCTACAATGAGCAGTTCTTC. The chain joins TRBV7-9 to TRBJ2-1; D unresolved. This CDR3 is 15 amino acids long. Trimming cost V 1 base and J 2 bases, with 9 bases left between them. Looked up from germline, CDR1 is SEHNR and CDR2 is FQNEAQ (reference sequence).

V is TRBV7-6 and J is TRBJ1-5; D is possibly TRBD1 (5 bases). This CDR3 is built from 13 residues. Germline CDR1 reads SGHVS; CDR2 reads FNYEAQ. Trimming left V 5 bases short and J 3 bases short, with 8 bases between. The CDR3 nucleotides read TGTGCCAGCAGCGACAGCAACAATCAGCCCCAGCATTTT. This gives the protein CASSDSNNQPQHF.

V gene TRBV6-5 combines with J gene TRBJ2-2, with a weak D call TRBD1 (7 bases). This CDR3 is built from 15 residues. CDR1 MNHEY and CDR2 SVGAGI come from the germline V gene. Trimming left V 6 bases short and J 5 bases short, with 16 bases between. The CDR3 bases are TGTGCCAGCAGGCGGGACCACAGGGGTACCGGGGAGCTGTTTTTT. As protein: CASRRDHRGTGELFF.

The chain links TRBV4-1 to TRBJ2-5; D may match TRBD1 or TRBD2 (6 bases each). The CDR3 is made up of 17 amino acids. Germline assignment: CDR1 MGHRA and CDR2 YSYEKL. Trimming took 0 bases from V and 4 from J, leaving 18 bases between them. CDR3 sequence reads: CASSQEGGGRALETQYF. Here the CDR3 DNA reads TGCGCCAGCAGCCAAGAGGGGGGCGGGCGAGCGTTAGAGACCCAGTACTTC.

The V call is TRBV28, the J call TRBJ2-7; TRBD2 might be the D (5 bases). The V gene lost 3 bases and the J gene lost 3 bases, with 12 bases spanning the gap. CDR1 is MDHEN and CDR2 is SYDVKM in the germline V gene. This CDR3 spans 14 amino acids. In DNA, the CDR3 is TGTGCCAGCAGTTTTCGTCCAGGAGGCTACGAGCAGTACTTC. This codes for CASSFRPGGYEQYF.

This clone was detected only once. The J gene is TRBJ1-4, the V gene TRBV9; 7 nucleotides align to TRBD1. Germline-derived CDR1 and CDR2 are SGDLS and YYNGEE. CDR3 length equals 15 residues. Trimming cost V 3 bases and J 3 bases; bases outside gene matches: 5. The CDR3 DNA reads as TGTGCCAGCAGCGGCGGGGACAGCTCTAATGAAAAACTGTTTTTT. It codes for CASSGGDSSNEKLFF.

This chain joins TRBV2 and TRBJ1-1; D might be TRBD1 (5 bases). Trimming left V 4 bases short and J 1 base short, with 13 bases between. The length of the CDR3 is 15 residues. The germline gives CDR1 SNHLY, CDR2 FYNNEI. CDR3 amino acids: CASSAIRVTNTEAFF. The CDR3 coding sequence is TGTGCCAGCAGTGCAATCAGGGTTACGAACACTGAAGCTTTCTTT.

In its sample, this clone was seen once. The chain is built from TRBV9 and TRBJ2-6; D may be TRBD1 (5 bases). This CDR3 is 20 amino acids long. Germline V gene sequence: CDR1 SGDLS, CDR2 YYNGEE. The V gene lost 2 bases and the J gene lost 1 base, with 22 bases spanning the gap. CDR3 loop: CASSVNYPREFSSGANVLTF. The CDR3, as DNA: TGTGCCAGCAGCGTGAACTACCCCAGGGAATTTTCATCTGGGGCCAACGTCCTGACTTTC. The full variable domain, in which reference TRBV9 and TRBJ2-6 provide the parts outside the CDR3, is DSGVTQTPKHLITATGQRVTLRCSPRSGDLSVYWYQQSLDQGLQFLIQYYNGEERAKGNILERFSAQQFPDLHSELNLSSLELGDSALYFCASSVNYPREFSSGANVLTFGAGSRLTVL.